This T cell receptor (beta chain) was sequenced for a study of T-cell memory formation after mild COVID-19. TCRdb itself ran the 5' RACE reads through MiXCR, one entry per CDR3 protein. The data hold hundreds of thousands of distinct CDR3 sequences, with roughly 18% observed a single time. Regarding the study as a whole: Nothing showed for sure that second-wave clones peaking on day 37 were SARS-CoV-2 specific. Pre-infection memory held some responding clones, suggesting pre-existing cross-reactive T cells responded. Later expanders leaned CD4+, whereas day 15 to 85 contracting clones were balanced CD4/CD8.

Trimming cost V 5 bases and J 4 bases, with 10 bases left between them. The V gene's germline CDR1 is SEHNR and CDR2 FQNEAQ (reference sequence). This CDR3 is built from 13 residues. This clonotype was detected a few times. Its antigen is unidentified. Sequenced input: PBMCs or a T cell subset sorted from them (not recorded which). The source is an adult woman who had mild COVID-19 (a few samples of this study predate the infection). Cell type and time point are not known. This chain connects TRBV7-9 to TRBJ2-3, with D hard to call. The CDR3 loop reads CASSPFTSDTQYF. In nucleotides, the CDR3 is TGTGCCAGCAGCCCCTTTACTTCAGATACGCAGTATTTT.